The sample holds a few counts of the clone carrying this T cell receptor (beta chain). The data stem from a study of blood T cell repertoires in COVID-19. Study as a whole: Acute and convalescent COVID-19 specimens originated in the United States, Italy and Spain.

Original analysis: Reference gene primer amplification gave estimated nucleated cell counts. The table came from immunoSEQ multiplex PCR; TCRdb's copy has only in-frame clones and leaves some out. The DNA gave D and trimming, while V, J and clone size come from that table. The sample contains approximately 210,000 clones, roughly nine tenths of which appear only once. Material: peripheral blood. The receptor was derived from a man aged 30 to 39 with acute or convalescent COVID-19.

The CDR3 spells CASSQEDRFNYGYTF. The DNA of the CDR3 is TGCGCCAGCAGCCAAGAGGACAGGTTTAACTATGGCTACACCTTC. The chain employs TRBV4-1 and TRBJ1-2; 7 bases agree with TRBD1. The length of the CDR3 is 15 residues. V lost 0 bases, J lost 1 base, and 2 bases stayed unmatched. CDR1 and CDR2 (germline): MGHRA, YSYEKL.